The T cell receptor beta chain under discussion was sequenced for a study of T-cell reconstitution after alpha-beta-depleted transplantation in children (dated by TCRdb to 2016 to 2017). Regarding the research as a whole: Using TCR repertoire profiling, the study followed T-cell immune reconstitution in a quantitative way in children after TCRalphabeta/CD19-depleted allogeneic hematopoietic cell transplantation.

Interpreted using the paper, the treatment or condition label stands for: allogeneic hematopoietic cell transplantation with graft depleted of TCRalphabeta T cells and CD19 B cells. The children who served as transplant recipients had been given grafts of TCRalphabeta/CD19-depleted allogeneic hematopoietic cells. V is shortened by 1 base, J by 0 bases, and the region joining them spans 11 bases. CDR1 and CDR2 (SGHDT, YYEEEE) derive from the germline V gene. The cysteine opens and the phenylalanine closes a CDR3 of 15 amino acids. Only the CDR3 part of the read is kept: 45 bases, read in frame from the first base. General conclusions and limits of the study: In some patients, the high TCRbeta diversity seen at day 60 was put down to recipient T cells and intrathymic progenitors that had survived conditioning. Hyperexpanded clone frequencies declined over subsequent months; after one year, T-cell counts and TCRbeta diversity were mostly attributed to newly produced T cells. The apparently early recovery of alphabetaT-cell counts about two months after transplant reportedly depended on only several hundred rapidly expanded clones that came from non-depleted graft cells.

In its sample, this clonotype was seen many times. Its antigen is still unknown. There are no base qualities to consult, and no much larger clone falls within one base. The library was prepared using PCR. Sequencing used an Illumina HiSeq 2500. Molecular barcoding was employed in the preparation of TCR libraries, with unique molecular identifiers being used to normalize TCRbeta repertoire quantification. TCRdb reanalyzed the raw reads on its own, using fastp at Q25 for trimming and MiXCR for clone calling, and kept in-frame beta chains. Rows with one shared CDR3 protein collapse into an entry with the most common genes and DNA. Within this sample are 150,000 to 250,000 distinct CDR3 sequences, with around 5.9% of them counted one time only. Roughly 4.5% of the sample is held by the ten biggest clonotypes.

Rearrangement joined TRBV5-6 to TRBJ2-7, with an unclear D gene assignment. The receptor's source is a girl less than two years old with combined immunodeficiency, due to receive a stem cell transplant. The sample consisted of PBMCs, taken before TCRalphabeta/CD19-depleted stem cell transplant. The CDR3 is CASSLLTFRSYEQYF. The sequenced DNA is TGTGCCAGCAGCTTGCTGACTTTCCGCTCCTACGAGCAGTACTTC.